Below, 32 T cell receptor beta chains from the same sample are listed, as sequenced in a study of human T cells and chemical hapten exposure. The time point denotes: pre-sensitization, week 0. Indicated treatment: therapeutic diphenylcyclopropenone sensitization with weekly scalp DPC. MiXCR, applied by TCRdb to the RACE reads, yields one record per CDR3 protein. The data hold under 400,000 distinct CDR3 sequences, with 5% to 6.5% observed a single time. The source was whole blood, collected in connection with sensitization to the hapten diphenylcyclopropenone (DPC). These TCRs come from a woman in her forties or fifties with alopecia areata. Some clones in this sample may be carry-over from other donors' samples.

The V and J genes are TRBV12-3 or TRBV12-4 and TRBJ1-2, with D perhaps TRBD1 (6 bases). The germline V and J ends were trimmed by 3 bases and 6 bases, with 11 bases remaining between them. The CDR3 runs to 13 residues. DNA of the CDR3: TGTGCCAGCAGTTTTGGGGGCCAGGATGGCTACACCTTC. Protein sequence: CASSFGGQDGYTF.

This clonotype occurred many times. The rearrangement joins TRBV24-1 to TRBJ1-1; D might be TRBD1 (6 bases). Trimming pared 9 bases from V and 5 bases from J, leaving 12 bases between. The CDR3 is 12 amino acids. The germline V gene has CDR1 KGHDR and CDR2 SFDVKD. The CDR3 region is CATRQGWTEAFF. CDR3 DNA sequence: TGTGCCACCCGTCAGGGGTGGACTGAAGCTTTCTTT.

This clonotype turned up a few times. The chain joins TRBV29-1 to TRBJ2-3, with D possibly matching TRBD2 (6 bases). The CDR3 loop spans 15 amino acids. The V and J ends lost 3 bases and 1 base respectively, with 14 bases between them. Germline loops: CDR1 SQVTM, CDR2 ANQGSEA. The CDR3 sequence: CSVESGGLGTDTQYF. In nucleotides, the CDR3 is TGCAGCGTTGAGTCTGGAGGGTTGGGCACAGATACGCAGTATTTT.

CDR3 residues: CASSIQPPGRYGYTF. CDR3 coding DNA: TGTGCCAGTAGTATACAACCTCCGGGGCGGTATGGCTACACCTTC. The chain joins TRBV19 to TRBJ1-2; weak D call: TRBD1 (5 bases). Looked up from germline, CDR1 is LNHDA and CDR2 is SQIVND (reference sequence). The CDR3 has 15 residues. The V and J ends lost 2 bases and 5 bases respectively, with 15 bases between them.

In its sample, this clonotype was seen many times. The V gene is TRBV15, the J gene TRBJ2-5, with 11 nucleotides matching TRBD2. The CDR3 loop spans 18 amino acids. V lost 1 base and J lost 1; bases outside the gene matches: 8. Germline V lookup: CDR1 LNHNV, CDR2 YYDKDF (reference sequence). The CDR3 sequence: CATSRADPGLAAQETQYF. CDR3 bases: TGTGCCACCAGCAGAGCCGACCCGGGACTAGCGGCCCAAGAGACCCAGTACTTC.

The V and J genes are TRBV14 and TRBJ1-6; D not certain. Trimming removed 2 bases at V and 2 bases at J, with 7 bases between. The CDR3 has 15 residues. Germline V gene lookup returns CDR1 SGHDN and CDR2 FVKESK. The CDR3 loop is CASSQPGTYNSPLHF. CDR3 nucleotide sequence: TGTGCCAGCAGCCAACCCGGAACCTATAATTCACCCCTCCACTTT.

The chain uses TRBV12-3 or TRBV12-4 and TRBJ2-7; TRBD2 might be the D (6 bases). The CDR3 has 17 amino acids. V lost 2 bases and J lost 0, with 17 bases in between. This CDR3 is CASSLFVFAGSSYEQYF. In nucleotides, the CDR3 is TGTGCCAGCAGTTTATTTGTATTCGCGGGGAGCTCCTACGAGCAGTACTTC.

This clonotype was seen repeatedly, ten times or more. Here the CDR3 reads CATGDFGNTIYF. For the CDR3, the DNA is TGTGCCACGGGGGATTTTGGAAACACCATATATTTT. The V and J genes are TRBV10-3 and TRBJ1-3; TRBD1 is a possible D gene (5 bases). Deletions cut 10 bases from V and 3 bases from J, with 10 bases between. Germline CDR1 and CDR2: ENHRY and SYGVKD. This CDR3 spans 12 amino acids.

There are many counts of this clonotype. This chain links TRBV28 with TRBJ2-7; the D gene could be TRBD1 or TRBD2 (5 bases each). This CDR3 region has 13 residues. Germline values: CDR1 MDHEN, CDR2 SYDVKM. V lost 4 bases, J lost 4 bases, and 11 bases lay in between. The CDR3 sequence: CASSSGRSYEQYF. CDR3 DNA sequence: TGTGCCAGCAGTTCGGGACGGTCTTACGAGCAGTACTTC.

This clonotype was seen repeatedly, ten times or more. This sequence joins TRBV4-1 and TRBJ2-1; 9 bases are shared with TRBD1. This CDR3 has 16 amino acids. J lost 1 base, V lost 6 bases, and 7 bases had no gene match. Germline assignment: CDR1 MGHRA and CDR2 YSYEKL. In DNA, the CDR3 is TGCGCCAGCAGAAGCAAACAGGGGGCATCCTACAATGAGCAGTTCTTC. It yields the protein CASRSKQGASYNEQFF.

Many counts were recorded for this clonotype. The chain joins TRBV30 to TRBJ1-5; 8 positions agree with TRBD1. CDR1 and CDR2 (germline): GTSNPN, SVGIG (reference sequence). The CDR3 contains 13 residues. Unmatched junction bases numbered 2, after V lost 5 bases and J lost 2 bases. CDR3 amino acids: CAWGTGGNQPQHF. CDR3 DNA: TGTGCCTGGGGGACAGGAGGCAATCAGCCCCAGCATTTT.

This clonotype was observed many times. V gene TRBV6-5 combines with J gene TRBJ1-2; tentatively, D is TRBD1 (6 bases). The CDR3 is 12 residues long. Trimming stripped 4 bases from V and 6 bases from J, with 9 bases between. Germline CDR1 MNHEY, CDR2 SVGAGI. The CDR3 sequence: CASSWQGNGYTF. The CDR3 region has the DNA TGTGCCAGCAGTTGGCAGGGGAATGGCTACACCTTC.

This rearrangement joins TRBV27 to TRBJ1-3, with D uncertain. The germline V gene encodes CDR1 MNHEY and CDR2 SMNVEV (reference sequence). The CDR3 totals 15 residues. Deletions cut 6 bases from V and 0 bases from J, with 12 bases between. The CDR3 nucleotides read TGTGCCAGCAGCCGAGACGGAAACTCTGGAAACACCATATATTTT. It translates to CASSRDGNSGNTIYF.

This clonotype was seen many times. The V and J genes are TRBV7-2 and TRBJ2-7; 7 nucleotides align to TRBD2. Germline assignment: CDR1 SGHTA and CDR2 FQGNSA. The CDR3 has 13 amino acids. V trimming: 0 bases; J trimming: 6 bases; junction bases outside the gene matches: 2. The CDR3 loop reads CASSLAGGVEQYF. CDR3 DNA sequence: TGTGCCAGCAGCTTAGCGGGAGGGGTCGAGCAGTACTTC.

The table lists this clonotype with a few counts. The chain employs TRBV30 and TRBJ1-5, with D hard to call. The length of the CDR3 is 14 residues. Germline lookup yields CDR1 GTSNPN and CDR2 SVGIG (reference sequence). Trimming shortened V by 1 base and J by 4 bases, and 11 bases separated the two germline ends. The CDR3 bases are TGTGCCTGGAGTGGTAGAGGACCAAATCAGCCCCAGCATTTT. Protein product: CAWSGRGPNQPQHF.

This clonotype was found a few times. The J gene is TRBJ1-3, the V gene TRBV18; D is uncertain. The V gene's germline CDR1 is KGHSH and CDR2 LQKENI. The CDR3 spans 15 residues. Trimming stripped 0 bases from V and 0 bases from J, with 6 bases between. CDR3 region: CASSPPASSGNTIYF. The CDR3 DNA reads TGTGCCAGCTCACCACCTGCGAGCTCTGGAAACACCATATATTTT. Full variable domain (rest looked up from reference TRBV18 and TRBJ1-3): NAGVMQNPRHLVRRRGQEARLRCSPMKGHSHVYWYRQLPEEGLKFMVYLQKENIIDESGMPKERFSAEFPKEGPSILRIQQVVRGDSAAYFCASSPPASSGNTIYFGEGSWLTVV.

The table lists this clonotype with many counts. CDR3 protein: CASKSQGRYNEQFF. CDR3 nucleotide sequence: TGTGCCAGCAAGTCTCAAGGGCGCTACAATGAGCAGTTCTTC. The V call is TRBV7-9, the J call TRBJ2-1, with D hard to call. Trimming cost V 7 bases and J 3 bases, with 13 bases left between them. This CDR3 contains 14 residues. Per germline, CDR1 SEHNR and CDR2 FQNEAQ (reference sequence).

At least ten counts were recorded for this clonotype. This rearrangement joins TRBV30 to TRBJ2-5; 14 nucleotides line up with TRBD2. Trimming removed 2 bases from V and 5 bases from J; junction bases left unmatched: 7. There are 16 residues in the CDR3. The germline V gene has CDR1 GTSNPN and CDR2 SVGIG (reference sequence). The CDR3 sequence: CAWSKGLAGVMETQYF. CDR3 coding DNA: TGTGCCTGGAGTAAGGGACTAGCGGGAGTTATGGAGACCCAGTACTTC.

This clonotype was recorded at least ten times. The chain uses TRBV10-3 and TRBJ2-7, with D tentatively TRBD1 (5 bases). V was pared by 8 bases and J by 5 bases, with 19 bases between. Germline CDR1 reads ENHRY; CDR2 reads SYGVKD. CDR3 length: 14 amino acids. CDR3 in amino acids: CAIQQALTRDEQYF. The CDR3 nucleotides are TGTGCCATCCAACAGGCCCTGACAAGGGACGAGCAGTACTTC.

This clonotype showed up just a few times. The V gene is TRBV18, the J gene TRBJ2-1; possible D gene TRBD2, 5 bases. Germline-derived CDR1 and CDR2 are KGHSH and LQKENI. This CDR3 has 15 residues. V lost 6 bases and J 8 bases, leaving 20 bases between the germline ends. The CDR3 bases are TGTGCCAGCTCCCAGGCCGCCCCTCTCGGGGATGAGCAGTTCTTC. Encoded protein: CASSQAAPLGDEQFF.

V and J are TRBV6-2 or TRBV6-3 and TRBJ1-5; D gene ambiguous. Germline CDR1 and CDR2: MNHEY and SVGEGT. The V gene lost 3 bases and the J gene lost 6 bases, with 9 bases spanning the gap. The length of the CDR3 is 13 residues. The CDR3 DNA reads TGTGCCAGCAGTTATAAGGTCCCTCAGCCCCAGCATTTT. It yields the protein CASSYKVPQPQHF.

In its sample, this clonotype was seen many times. V is TRBV6-6 and J is TRBJ2-6; 8 nucleotides line up with TRBD1. CDR3 length: 18 residues. V shed 1 base and J 0 bases; nucleotides not matched to a gene: 5. Germline-derived CDR1 and CDR2 are MNHNY and SVGAGI (reference sequence). The CDR3 is CASSYLQGVNSGANVLTF. As DNA, the CDR3 is TGTGCCAGCAGTTACTTACAGGGGGTAAACTCTGGGGCCAACGTCCTGACTTTC.

This chain connects TRBV7-9 to TRBJ1-2; D may be TRBD1 (5 bases). CDR1 is SEHNR and CDR2 is FQNEAQ in the germline V gene (reference sequence). The CDR3 is 13 amino acids. V was shortened by 0 bases and J by 6 bases, with 8 bases between the two germline ends. The CDR3 sequence is CASSLAGQDGYTF. CDR3 coding DNA: TGTGCCAGCAGCTTAGCGGGGCAGGATGGCTACACCTTC. Combining the CDR3 with reference TRBV7-9 and TRBJ1-2 gives the whole variable domain DTGVSQNPRHKITKRGQNVTFRCDPISEHNRLYWYRQTLGQGPEFLTYFQNEAQLEKSRLLSDRFSAERPKGSFSTLEIQRTEQGDSAMYLCASSLAGQDGYTFGSGTRLTVV.

At least ten counts were recorded for this clonotype. CDR3 protein: CASAGIDTDTQYF. DNA of the CDR3: TGTGCCAGCGCAGGGATAGACACAGATACGCAGTATTTT. This chain links TRBV12-3 or TRBV12-4 with TRBJ2-3; D is possibly TRBD1 (5 bases). The CDR3 loop spans 13 amino acids. The ends were cut back, 8 bases at V and 2 bases at J, with 11 bases in the middle.

J is TRBJ2-3 and V is TRBV9; 8 bases match TRBD2. CDR3 length: 16 amino acids. Per germline, CDR1 SGDLS and CDR2 YYNGEE. With 1 base clipped from V and 2 bases from J, the junction kept 6 bases outside the gene matches. For the CDR3, the DNA is TGTGCCAGCAGCGTATATCCGGGAGGGCCCACAGATACGCAGTATTTT. This translates into CASSVYPGGPTDTQYF.

The sample holds many counts of this clonotype. The CDR3 is CSVGSGANTGELFF. CDR3 nucleotide sequence: TGCAGCGTTGGTAGCGGCGCGAACACCGGGGAGCTGTTTTTT. The V and J genes are TRBV29-1 and TRBJ2-2, with D possibly TRBD2 on 6 matching bases. This CDR3 has 14 residues. Germline V gives CDR1 SQVTM, CDR2 ANQGSEA. V was pared by 4 bases and J by 0 bases, with 9 bases between.

This clonotype was picked up many times. V and J are TRBV29-1 and TRBJ2-7; TRBD1 agrees at 10 bases. The ends lost 7 bases at V and 3 bases at J; junction bases unmatched: 6. The CDR3 consists of 13 residues. The germline V gene has CDR1 SQVTM and CDR2 ANQGSEA. The CDR3 loop is CSAVGDRGYEQYF. The CDR3 nucleotides are TGCAGCGCTGTGGGGGACAGGGGCTACGAGCAGTACTTC.

This clonotype showed up many times. V gene TRBV20-1 combines with J gene TRBJ2-3, with a tentative D call TRBD2 (6 bases). V was trimmed by 6 bases and J by 0 bases, leaving 16 bases between them. The CDR3 runs to 15 residues. CDR1 and CDR2 from the germline V gene are DFQATT and SNEGSKA (reference sequence). The CDR3 loop is CSALSPSVSTDTQYF. The DNA of the CDR3 is TGCAGTGCCCTAAGTCCTAGCGTAAGCACAGATACGCAGTATTTT.

This clonotype has ten or more counts. The rearrangement joins TRBV10-2 to TRBJ2-3; TRBD1 matches at 7 bases. V lost 5 bases and J lost 3; bases outside the gene matches: 5. Germline CDR1 and CDR2: WSHSY and SAAADI. This CDR3 is built from 14 residues. CDR3 sequence (DNA): TGCGCCAGCAGTAGACAGGGAGTTACAGATACGCAGTATTTT. Residues: CASSRQGVTDTQYF.

The J gene is TRBJ1-5, the V gene TRBV4-1; D perhaps matches TRBD1 (6 bases). V gave up 0 bases and J gave up 7 bases, with 13 bases separating them. CDR3 length: 15 amino acids. Germline values: CDR1 MGHRA, CDR2 YSYEKL. CDR3 residues: CASSQEEQGGQPQHF. Here the CDR3 DNA reads TGCGCCAGCAGCCAAGAAGAACAGGGAGGGCAGCCCCAGCATTTT.

This clonotype was detected ten times or more. The gene calls are TRBV29-1 and TRBJ2-6; D unresolved. The CDR3 is made up of 13 amino acids. Germline CDR1 and CDR2: SQVTM and ANQGSEA. Deletions cut 6 bases from V and 0 bases from J, with 6 bases between. CDR3 sequence: CSVTPSGANVLTF. DNA for the CDR3: TGCAGCGTGACTCCCTCTGGGGCCAACGTCCTGACTTTC.

This clonotype has at least ten counts. This CDR3 is CVSGPRDNEQFF. In nucleotides, the CDR3 is TGTGTGTCCGGGCCCCGAGACAATGAGCAGTTCTTC. The J gene is TRBJ2-1, the V gene TRBV6-2 or TRBV6-3; no definite D call. Per the germline V gene, CDR1 is MNHEY and CDR2 is SVGEGT. The CDR3 consists of 12 residues.